This T cell receptor (beta chain) is from a study of technical replicates of blood from several donors. J lost 2 bases, V lost 5 bases, and 10 bases had no gene match. Germline V gives CDR1 GTSNPN, CDR2 SVGIG (reference sequence). The CDR3 runs to 17 residues. Using immunoSEQ multiplex PCR, the repertoire was profiled, and TCRdb retains in-frame clones only, with some absent. The repertoire holds under 65,000 clones, with roughly 95% as singletons. Specimen: T cells isolated from PBMCs. J is TRBJ2-2 and V is TRBV30; 11 bases are shared with TRBD2. This clonotype originated in a human donor in good health. CDR3 bases: TGTGCCTGGGGAGGACTAGCGGGCTGGCAAAACACCGGGGAGCTGTTTTTT. It yields the protein CAWGGLAGWQNTGELFF.